The entry that follows covers one T cell receptor (beta chain) sequence. The target antigen is unknown. The germline V gene encodes CDR1 SEHNR and CDR2 FQNEAQ (reference sequence). The CDR3 totals 14 residues. The ends lost 6 bases at V and 6 bases at J; junction bases unmatched: 7. This specimen comes from a study of T cells after yellow fever vaccination. Study-level findings and limits: Overall, a small share of clonotypes was seen in both CD4 and CD8 compartments.

Universal primer sites and UMIs were introduced during 5'RACE template-switching synthesis of TCR cDNA. TCRdb re-analysed the 5' RACE reads in MiXCR, keeping a single row per CDR3 protein. The sample records hundreds of thousands of distinct CDR3 sequences, over 8% being singletons. The chain is built from TRBV7-9 and TRBJ1-4, with TRBD1 identical over 7 bases. Source: PBMCs, taken on the day of the first yellow fever vaccination. This sequence originates from a man aged 18-30 years who received the YFV17D yellow fever vaccine. The chain's CDR3 is CASSSQGPYEKLFF. DNA for the CDR3: TGTGCCAGCAGTTCACAGGGGCCTTATGAAAAACTGTTTTTT.